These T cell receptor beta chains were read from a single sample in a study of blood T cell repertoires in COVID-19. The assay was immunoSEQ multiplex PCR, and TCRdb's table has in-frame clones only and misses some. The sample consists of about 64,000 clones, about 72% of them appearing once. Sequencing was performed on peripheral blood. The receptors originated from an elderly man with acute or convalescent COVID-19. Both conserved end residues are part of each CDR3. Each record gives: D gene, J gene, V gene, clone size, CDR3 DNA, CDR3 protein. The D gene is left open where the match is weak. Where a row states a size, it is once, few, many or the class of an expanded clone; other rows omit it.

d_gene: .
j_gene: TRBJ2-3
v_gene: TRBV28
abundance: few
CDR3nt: TGTGCCAGCAGTTTATACGGGACGGCCGGAGGGGATACGCAGTATTTT
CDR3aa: CASSLYGTAGGDTQYF

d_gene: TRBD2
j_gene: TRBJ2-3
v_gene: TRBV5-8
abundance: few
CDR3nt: TGTGCCAGCAGCTTGGTGGGAGGGCCCACAGATACGCAGTATTTT
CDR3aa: CASSLVGGPTDTQYF

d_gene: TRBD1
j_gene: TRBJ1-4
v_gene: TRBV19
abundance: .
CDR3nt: TGTGCCAGTAGTATAGAGTTCCGGACAGGCCCGACTTTCGCAAAACTGTTTTTT
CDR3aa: CASSIEFRTGPTFAKLFF

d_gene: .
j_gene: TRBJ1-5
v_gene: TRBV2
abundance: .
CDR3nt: TGTGCCAGCAGGATACAGGGAAGGGATCAGCCCCAGCATTTT
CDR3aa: CASRIQGRDQPQHF

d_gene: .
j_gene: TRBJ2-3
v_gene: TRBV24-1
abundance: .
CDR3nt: TGTGCCACCAGTGAGCGAACAGGGCCCGGCACAGATACGCAGTATTTT
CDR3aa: CATSERTGPGTDTQYF

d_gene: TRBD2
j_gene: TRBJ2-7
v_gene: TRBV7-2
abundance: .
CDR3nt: TGTGCCAGCAGCTTAGGGGGAGCGGGAGCCACCTACGAGCAGTACTTC
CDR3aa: CASSLGGAGATYEQYF

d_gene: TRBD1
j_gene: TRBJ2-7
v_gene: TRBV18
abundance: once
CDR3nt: TGTGCCAGCTCACGGGACAGTCTCTACGAGCAGTACTTC
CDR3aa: CASSRDSLYEQYF

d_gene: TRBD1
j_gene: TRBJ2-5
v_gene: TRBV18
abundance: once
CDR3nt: TGTGCCAGCTCACCACTCGGACAGGGAGAGACCCAGTACTTC
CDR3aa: CASSPLGQGETQYF

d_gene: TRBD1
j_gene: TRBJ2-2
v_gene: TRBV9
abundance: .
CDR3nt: TGTGCCAGCAGCGCCACAGAGAGGATAACAGGGGTGGAGCTGTTTTTT
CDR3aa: CASSATERITGVELFF

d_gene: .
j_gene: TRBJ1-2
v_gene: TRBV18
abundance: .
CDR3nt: TGTGCCAGCTCACCACCCAAAGGGGGCTATGGCTACACCTTC
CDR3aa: CASSPPKGGYGYTF

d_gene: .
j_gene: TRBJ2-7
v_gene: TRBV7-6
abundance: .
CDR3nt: TGTGCCAGCAGCCCTAGTGATGTGGACAGCATCTACGAGCAGTACTTC
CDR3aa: CASSPSDVDSIYEQYF

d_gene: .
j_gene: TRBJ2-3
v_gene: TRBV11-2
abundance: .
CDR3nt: TGTGCCAGCAGCCCAGGGGCCACAGATACGCAGTATTTT
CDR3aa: CASSPGATDTQYF

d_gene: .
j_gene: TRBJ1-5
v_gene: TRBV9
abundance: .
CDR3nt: TGTGCCAGCAGCGTGACAGGTAGCAATCAGCCCCAGCATTTT
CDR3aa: CASSVTGSNQPQHF

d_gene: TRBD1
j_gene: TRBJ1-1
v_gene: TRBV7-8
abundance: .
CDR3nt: TGTGCCAGCAGCTGGGCGACAGGGGGTGTGGAAGCTTTCTTT
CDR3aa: CASSWATGGVEAFF

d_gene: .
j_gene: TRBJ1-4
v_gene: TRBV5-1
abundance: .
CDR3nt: TGCGCCAGCAGCTTTGGGGGGTTTAATGAAAAACTGTTTTTT
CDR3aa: CASSFGGFNEKLFF

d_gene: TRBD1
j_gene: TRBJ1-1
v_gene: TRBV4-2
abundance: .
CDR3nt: TGTGCCAGCAGCCCCGAACCCCCGTCGGTAGTCACAGCAGGGGGGGAAGCTTTCTTT
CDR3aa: CASSPEPPSVVTAGGEAFF

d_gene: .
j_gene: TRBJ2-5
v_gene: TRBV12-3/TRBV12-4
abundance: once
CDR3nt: TGTGCCAGCAGGGCCTCTAGCGTCGAGACCCAGTACTTC
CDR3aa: CASRASSVETQYF

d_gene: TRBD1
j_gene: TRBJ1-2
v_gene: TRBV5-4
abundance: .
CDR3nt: TGTGCCAGCAGCTTGAAGGGACAGGGTAGCTATGGCTACACCTTC
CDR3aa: CASSLKGQGSYGYTF

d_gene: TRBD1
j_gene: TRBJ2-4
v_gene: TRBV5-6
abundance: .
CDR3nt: TGTGCCAGCAGTTACGACAGGGTAGACATTCAGTACTTC
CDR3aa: CASSYDRVDIQYF

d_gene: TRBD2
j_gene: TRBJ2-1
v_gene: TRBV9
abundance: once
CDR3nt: TGTGCCAGCAGCGCCAGTGGGGAGGGCCTTGGGTACAATGAGCAGTTCTTC
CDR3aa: CASSASGEGLGYNEQFF

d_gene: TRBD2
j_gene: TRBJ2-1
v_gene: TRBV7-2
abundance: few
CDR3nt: TGTGCCAGCAGCCGCCGACTAGCGATGATCGACAATGAGCAGTTCTTC
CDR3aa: CASSRRLAMIDNEQFF

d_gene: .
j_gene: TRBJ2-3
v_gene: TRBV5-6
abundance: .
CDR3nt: TGTGCCAGCAGCTTGGTCAGGGGCACAGATACGCAGTATTTT
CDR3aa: CASSLVRGTDTQYF

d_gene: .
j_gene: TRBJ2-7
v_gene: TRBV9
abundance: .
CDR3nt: TGTGCCAGCAGCGTAGAACCAAACAGGGAATGGCACGAGCAGTACTTC
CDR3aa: CASSVEPNREWHEQYF

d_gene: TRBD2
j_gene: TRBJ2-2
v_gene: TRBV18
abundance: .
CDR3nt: TGTGCCAGCTCACCACCGGGGGGGAGCACCGGGGAGCTGTTTTTT
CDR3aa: CASSPPGGSTGELFF

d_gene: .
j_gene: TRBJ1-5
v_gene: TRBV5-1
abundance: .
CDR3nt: TGCGCCAGCAGCCCTGGTGGAGGATATAGCAATCAGCCCCAGCATTTT
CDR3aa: CASSPGGGYSNQPQHF

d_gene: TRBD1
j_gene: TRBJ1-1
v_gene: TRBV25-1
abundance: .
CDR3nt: TGTGCCAGCAGTGACAGGGGGGCGAACACTGAAGCTTTCTTT
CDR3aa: CASSDRGANTEAFF

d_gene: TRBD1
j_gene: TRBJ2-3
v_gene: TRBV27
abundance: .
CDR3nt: TGTGCCAGCTCCGGGACAGCGACCCAAGATACGCAGTATTTT
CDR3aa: CASSGTATQDTQYF

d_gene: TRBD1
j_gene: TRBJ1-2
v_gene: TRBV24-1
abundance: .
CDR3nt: TGTGCCACCAGTGATTGGACAGGATCCTATGGTGGCTACACCTTC
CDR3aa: CATSDWTGSYGGYTF

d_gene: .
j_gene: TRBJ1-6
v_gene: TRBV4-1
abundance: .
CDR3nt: TGCGCCAGCAGCCAAGAGGACGGGGGGTTAGTTAATTCACCCCTCCACTTT
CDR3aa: CASSQEDGGLVNSPLHF

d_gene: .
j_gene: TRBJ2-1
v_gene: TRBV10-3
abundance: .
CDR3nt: TGTGCCATCAGCCGACTGCTACACTCCTACAATGAGCAGTTCTTC
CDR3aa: CAISRLLHSYNEQFF

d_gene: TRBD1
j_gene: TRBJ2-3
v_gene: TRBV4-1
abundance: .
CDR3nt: TGCGCCAGCAGCCAACCGGGACAGAGAACCACAGATACGCAGTATTTT
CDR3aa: CASSQPGQRTTDTQYF

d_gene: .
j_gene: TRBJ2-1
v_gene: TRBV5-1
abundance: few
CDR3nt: TGCGCCAGCAGCTTGGCCATCAATGAGCAGTTCTTC
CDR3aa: CASSLAINEQFF

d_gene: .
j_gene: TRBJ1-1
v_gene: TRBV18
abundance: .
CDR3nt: TGTGCCAGCTCACCAAAGACGGGTGGGAACACTGAAGCTTTCTTT
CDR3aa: CASSPKTGGNTEAFF

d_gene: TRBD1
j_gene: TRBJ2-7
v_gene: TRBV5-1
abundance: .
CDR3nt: TGCGCCAGCAGCCCAGTGCCGGGACAGGGCTACGAGCAGTACTTC
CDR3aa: CASSPVPGQGYEQYF

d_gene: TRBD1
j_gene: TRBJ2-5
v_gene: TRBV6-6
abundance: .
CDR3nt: TGTGCCAGCAGTTATTCAAACAGGGGGTCCCAAGAGACCCAGTACTTC
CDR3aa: CASSYSNRGSQETQYF

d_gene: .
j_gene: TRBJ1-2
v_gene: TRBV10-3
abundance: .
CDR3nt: TGTGCCAGCCTCTATCCCCTTGTGGGGCTCTCTAACTATGGCTACACCTTC
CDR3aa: CASLYPLVGLSNYGYTF

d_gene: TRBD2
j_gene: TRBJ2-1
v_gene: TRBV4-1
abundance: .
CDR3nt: TGCGCCAGCAGCCTACCTAGCGGGGGGGCCGTAAATGAGCAGTTCTTC
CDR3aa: CASSLPSGGAVNEQFF

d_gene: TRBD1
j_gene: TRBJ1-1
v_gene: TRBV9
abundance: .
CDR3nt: TGTGCCAGCAGCCCCTGGACAGGGGGATGGACTGAAGCTTTCTTT
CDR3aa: CASSPWTGGWTEAFF

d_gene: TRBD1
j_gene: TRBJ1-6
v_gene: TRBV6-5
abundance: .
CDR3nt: TGTGCCACCATACAGGGGGCCTCACCCCTCCACTTT
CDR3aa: CATIQGASPLHF

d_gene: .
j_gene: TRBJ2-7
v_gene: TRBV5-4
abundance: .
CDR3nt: TGTGCCAGCAGGCGCACGCGGGCCCTCGAGGACGAGCAGTACTTC
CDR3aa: CASRRTRALEDEQYF

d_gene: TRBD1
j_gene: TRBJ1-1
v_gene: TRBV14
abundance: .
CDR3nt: TGTGCCAGCAGCCAATTGGGACAGGGGAAGACTGAAGCTTTCTTT
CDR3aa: CASSQLGQGKTEAFF

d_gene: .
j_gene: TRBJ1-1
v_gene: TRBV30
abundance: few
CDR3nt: TGTGCCTGGAGTGGGAGTACAGGGAGAGGAAGCACTGAAGCTTTCTTT
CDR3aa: CAWSGSTGRGSTEAFF

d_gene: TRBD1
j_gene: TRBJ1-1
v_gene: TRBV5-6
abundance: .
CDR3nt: TGTGCCAGCAGCTGGGGACAGGGGAGTGGTGAAGCTTTCTTT
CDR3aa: CASSWGQGSGEAFF

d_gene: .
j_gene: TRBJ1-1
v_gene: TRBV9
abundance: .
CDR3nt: TGTGCCAGCAGCGTAGCCCCAGGCCCCACCCGAGAAGCTTTCTTT
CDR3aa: CASSVAPGPTREAFF

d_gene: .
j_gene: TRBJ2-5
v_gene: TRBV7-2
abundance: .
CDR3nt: TGTGCCAGCAGCTTAGGACAGGCCCGACAAGAGACCCAGTACTTC
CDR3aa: CASSLGQARQETQYF

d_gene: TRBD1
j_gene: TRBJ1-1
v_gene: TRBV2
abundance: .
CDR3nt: TGTGCCAGCAGGTCGACAGGGAATGTCCCTGAAGCTTTCTTT
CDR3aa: CASRSTGNVPEAFF

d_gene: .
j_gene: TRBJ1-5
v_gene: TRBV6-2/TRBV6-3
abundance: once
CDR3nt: TGTGCCAGCAGTGCCGACAGCTATAGCAATCAGCCCCAGCATTTT
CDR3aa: CASSADSYSNQPQHF

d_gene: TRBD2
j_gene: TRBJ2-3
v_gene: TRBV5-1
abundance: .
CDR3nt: TGCGCCAGCAGCGTATCCGGGACTAGCGGGGGCTGGGATACGCAGTATTTT
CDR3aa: CASSVSGTSGGWDTQYF

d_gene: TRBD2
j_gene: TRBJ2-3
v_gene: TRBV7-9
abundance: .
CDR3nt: TGTGCCAGCAGCGCGGGAGGATACGATACGCAGTATTTT
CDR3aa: CASSAGGYDTQYF

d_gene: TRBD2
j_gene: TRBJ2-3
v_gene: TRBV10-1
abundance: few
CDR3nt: TGCGCCAGCAGTGAGTCGGCCCTAGCGGGGGTTACAGATACGCAGTATTTT
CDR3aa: CASSESALAGVTDTQYF

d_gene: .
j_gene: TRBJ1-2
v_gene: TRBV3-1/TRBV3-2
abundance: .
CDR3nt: TGTGCCAACAGGTCATCCGGGGAGCTCTATGGCTACACCTTC
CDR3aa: CANRSSGELYGYTF

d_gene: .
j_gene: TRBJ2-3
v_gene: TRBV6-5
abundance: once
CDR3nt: TGTGCCAGCACCGCGGAAGGGGGTACGCAGTATTTT
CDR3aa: CASTAEGGTQYF

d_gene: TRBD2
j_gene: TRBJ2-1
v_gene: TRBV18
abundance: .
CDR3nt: TGTGCCAGCTCACAACCGGGACTAGCGGGGGGAGGGAGCTCCTACAATGAGCAGTTCTTC
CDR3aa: CASSQPGLAGGGSSYNEQFF

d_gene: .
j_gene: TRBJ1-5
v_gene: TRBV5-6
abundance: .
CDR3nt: TGTGCCAGCAGCTACGGGGACTTCAATCAGCCCCAGCATTTT
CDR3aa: CASSYGDFNQPQHF

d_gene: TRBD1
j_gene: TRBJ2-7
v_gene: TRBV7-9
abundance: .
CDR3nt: TGTGCCAGCAGCTCGGACAGGACGGGGAAGACCTACGAGCAGTACTTC
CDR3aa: CASSSDRTGKTYEQYF

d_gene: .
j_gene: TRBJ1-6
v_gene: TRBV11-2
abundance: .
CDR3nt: TGTGCCAGCAGCGCCAGGGGTAATTCACCCCTCCACTTT
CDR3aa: CASSARGNSPLHF

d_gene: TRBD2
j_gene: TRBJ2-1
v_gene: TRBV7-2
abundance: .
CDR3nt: TGTGCCAGCAGCTTAAATGCGGGGGTCTACAATGAGCAGTTCTTC
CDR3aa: CASSLNAGVYNEQFF

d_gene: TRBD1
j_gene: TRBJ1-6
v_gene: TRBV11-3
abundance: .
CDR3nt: TGTGCCAGCAGCTTAACAGGGGTCGTCACGAGCTCCTATAATTCACCCCTCCACTTT
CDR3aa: CASSLTGVVTSSYNSPLHF

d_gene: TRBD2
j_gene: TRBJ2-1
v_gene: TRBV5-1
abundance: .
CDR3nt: TGCGCCAGCAGACTCCTAGCGGGAGAGTACAATGAGCAGTTCTTC
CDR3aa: CASRLLAGEYNEQFF